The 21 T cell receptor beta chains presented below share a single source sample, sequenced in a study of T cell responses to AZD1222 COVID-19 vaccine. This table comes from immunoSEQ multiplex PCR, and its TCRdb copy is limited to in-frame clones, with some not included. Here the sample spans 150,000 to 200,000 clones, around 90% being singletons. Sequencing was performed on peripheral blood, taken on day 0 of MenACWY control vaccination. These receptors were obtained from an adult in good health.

The CDR3 nucleotides are TGTGCCAGCAGCCGCGGAGCTGGGGCCAACGTCCTGACTTTC. This gives the protein CASSRGAGANVLTF. This rearrangement joins TRBV9 to TRBJ2-6, with D unclear. Trimming left V 4 bases short and J 2 bases short, with 7 bases between. The germline V gene encodes CDR1 SGDLS and CDR2 YYNGEE. The CDR3 has 14 residues.

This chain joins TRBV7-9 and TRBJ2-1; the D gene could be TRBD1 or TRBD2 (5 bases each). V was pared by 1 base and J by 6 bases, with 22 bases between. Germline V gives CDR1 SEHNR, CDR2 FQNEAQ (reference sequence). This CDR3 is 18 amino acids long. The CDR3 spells CASSLEPVGPYYGNEQFF. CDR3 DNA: TGTGCCAGCAGCTTAGAACCTGTGGGACCGTATTATGGCAATGAGCAGTTCTTC.

CDR3 coding DNA: TGTGCCAGCAGTTTTAATGCCAAAGAGACCCAGTACTTC. Its protein product is CASSFNAKETQYF. The V gene is TRBV27, the J gene TRBJ2-5, with unresolved D. The germline V and J ends were trimmed by 3 bases and 3 bases, with 8 bases remaining between them. CDR3 length equals 13 residues. Germline lookup yields CDR1 MNHEY and CDR2 SMNVEV (reference sequence).

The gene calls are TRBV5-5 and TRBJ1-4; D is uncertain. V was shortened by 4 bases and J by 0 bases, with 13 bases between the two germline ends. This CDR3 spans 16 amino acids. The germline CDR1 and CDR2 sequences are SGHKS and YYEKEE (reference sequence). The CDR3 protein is CASSARSGSTNEKLFF. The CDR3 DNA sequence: TGTGCCAGCAGCGCCCGGTCCGGGTCAACTAATGAAAAACTGTTTTTT.

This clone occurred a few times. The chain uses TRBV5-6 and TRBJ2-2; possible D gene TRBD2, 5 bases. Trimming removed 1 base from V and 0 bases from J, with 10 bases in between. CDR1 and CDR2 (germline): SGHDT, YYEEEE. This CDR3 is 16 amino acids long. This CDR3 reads CASSLFDYPNTGELFF. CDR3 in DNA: TGTGCCAGCAGCTTGTTCGACTATCCGAACACCGGGGAGCTGTTTTTT. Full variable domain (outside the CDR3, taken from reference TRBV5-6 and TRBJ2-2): DAGVTQSPTHLIKTRGQQVTLRCSPKSGHDTVSWYQQALGQGPQFIFQYYEEEERQRGNFPDRFSGHQFPNYSSELNVNALLLGDSALYLCASSLFDYPNTGELFFGEGSRLTVL.

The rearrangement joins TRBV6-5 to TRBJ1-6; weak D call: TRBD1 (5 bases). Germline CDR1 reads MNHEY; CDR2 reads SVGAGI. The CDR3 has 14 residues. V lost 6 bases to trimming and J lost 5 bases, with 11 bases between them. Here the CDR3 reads CASRETADNSPLHF. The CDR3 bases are TGTGCCAGCAGGGAGACAGCGGATAATTCACCCCTCCACTTT.

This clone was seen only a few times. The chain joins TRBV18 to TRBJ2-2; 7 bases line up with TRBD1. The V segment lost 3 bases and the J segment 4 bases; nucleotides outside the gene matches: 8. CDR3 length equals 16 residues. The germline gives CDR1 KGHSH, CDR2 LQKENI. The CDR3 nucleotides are TGTGCCAGCTCACCTACAGGGGTTCTTGGCACCGGGGAGCTGTTTTTT. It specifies CASSPTGVLGTGELFF.

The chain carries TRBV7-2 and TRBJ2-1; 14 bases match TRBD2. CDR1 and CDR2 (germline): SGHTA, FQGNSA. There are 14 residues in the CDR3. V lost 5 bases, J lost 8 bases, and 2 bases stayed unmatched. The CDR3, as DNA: TGTGCCAGCAGCCCGACTAGCGGGAGGGATGAGCAGTTCTTC. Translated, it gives CASSPTSGRDEQFF.

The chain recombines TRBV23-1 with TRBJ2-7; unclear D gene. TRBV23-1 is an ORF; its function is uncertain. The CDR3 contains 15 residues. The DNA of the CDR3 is TGCGGCCCTGCATCACAGCTCCGACCGTCCTACGAGCAGTACTTC. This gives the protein CGPASQLRPSYEQYF.

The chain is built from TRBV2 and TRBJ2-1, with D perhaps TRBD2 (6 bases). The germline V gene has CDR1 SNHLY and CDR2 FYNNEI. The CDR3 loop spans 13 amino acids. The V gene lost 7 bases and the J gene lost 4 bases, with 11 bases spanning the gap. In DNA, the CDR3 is TGTGCCAGCAAGGGGCTAGCGTACAATGAGCAGTTCTTC. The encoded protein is CASKGLAYNEQFF.

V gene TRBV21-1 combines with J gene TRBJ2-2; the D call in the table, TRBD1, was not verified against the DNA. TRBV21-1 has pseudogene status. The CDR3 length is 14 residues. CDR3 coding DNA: TGTGCCAGCAGCGCGACAGAGAACACCGGGGAGCTGTTTTTT. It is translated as CASSATENTGELFF.

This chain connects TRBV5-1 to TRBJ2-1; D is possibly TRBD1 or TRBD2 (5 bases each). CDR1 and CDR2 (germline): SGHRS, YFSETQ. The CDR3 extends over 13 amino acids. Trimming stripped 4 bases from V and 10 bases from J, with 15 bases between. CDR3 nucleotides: TGCGCCAGCAGCAGGGACCTTGTAGGGGAGCAGTTCTTC. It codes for CASSRDLVGEQFF. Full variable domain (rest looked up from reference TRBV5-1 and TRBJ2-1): KAGVTQTPRYLIKTRGQQVTLSCSPISGHRSVSWYQQTPGQGLQFLFEYFSETQRNKGNFPGRFSGRQFSNSRSEMNVSTLELGDSALYLCASSRDLVGEQFFGPGTRLTVL.

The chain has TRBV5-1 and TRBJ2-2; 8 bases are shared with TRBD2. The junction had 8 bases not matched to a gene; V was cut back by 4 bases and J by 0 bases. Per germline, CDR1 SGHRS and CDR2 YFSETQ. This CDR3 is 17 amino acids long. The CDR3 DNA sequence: TGCGCCAGCAGCCCCCGGATGACTAGCGCGAACACCGGGGAGCTGTTTTTT. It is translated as CASSPRMTSANTGELFF.

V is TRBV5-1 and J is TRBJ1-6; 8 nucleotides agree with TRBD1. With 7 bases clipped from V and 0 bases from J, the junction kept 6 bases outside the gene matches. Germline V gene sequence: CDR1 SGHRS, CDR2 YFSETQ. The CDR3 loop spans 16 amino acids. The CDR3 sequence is CASRRQGSSYNSPLHF. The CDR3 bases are TGCGCCAGCCGCCGACAGGGGAGCTCCTATAATTCACCCCTCCACTTT.

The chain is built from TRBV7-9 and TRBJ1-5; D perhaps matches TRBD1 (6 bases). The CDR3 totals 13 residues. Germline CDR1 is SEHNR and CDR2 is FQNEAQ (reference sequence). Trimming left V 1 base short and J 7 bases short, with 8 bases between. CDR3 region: CASSLEGGQPQHF. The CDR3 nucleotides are TGTGCCAGCAGCTTAGAGGGGGGACAGCCCCAGCATTTT. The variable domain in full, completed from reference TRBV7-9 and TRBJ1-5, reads DTGVSQNPRHKITKRGQNVTFRCDPISEHNRLYWYRQTLGQGPEFLTYFQNEAQLEKSRLLSDRFSAERPKGSFSTLEIQRTEQGDSAMYLCASSLEGGQPQHFGDGTRLSIL.

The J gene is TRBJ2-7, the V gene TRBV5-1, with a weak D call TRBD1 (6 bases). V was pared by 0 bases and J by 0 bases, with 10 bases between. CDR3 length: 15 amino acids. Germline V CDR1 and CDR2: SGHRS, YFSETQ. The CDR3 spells CASSLAQGTSYEQYF. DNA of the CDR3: TGCGCCAGCAGCTTGGCTCAGGGGACCTCCTACGAGCAGTACTTC.

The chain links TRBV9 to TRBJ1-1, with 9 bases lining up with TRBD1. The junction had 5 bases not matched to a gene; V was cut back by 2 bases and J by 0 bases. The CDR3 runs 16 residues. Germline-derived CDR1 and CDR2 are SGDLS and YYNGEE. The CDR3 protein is CASSVTDRGMNTEAFF. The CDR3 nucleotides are TGTGCCAGCAGCGTGACCGACAGGGGGATGAACACTGAAGCTTTCTTT.

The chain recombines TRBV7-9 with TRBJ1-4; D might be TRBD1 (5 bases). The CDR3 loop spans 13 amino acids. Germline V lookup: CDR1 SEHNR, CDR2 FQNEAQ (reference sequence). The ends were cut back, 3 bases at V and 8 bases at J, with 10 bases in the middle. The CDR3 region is CASSLQGTEKLFF. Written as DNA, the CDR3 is TGTGCCAGCAGCTTGCAGGGCACGGAAAAACTGTTTTTT.

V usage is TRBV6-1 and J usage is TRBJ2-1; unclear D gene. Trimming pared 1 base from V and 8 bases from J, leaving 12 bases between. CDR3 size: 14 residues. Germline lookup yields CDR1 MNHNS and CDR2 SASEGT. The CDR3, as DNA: TGTGCCAGCAGTGAAGTAAACACAGCTGATGAGCAGTTCTTC. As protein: CASSEVNTADEQFF.

The CDR3 spells CASSYGTGVGYTF. CDR3 sequence (DNA): TGTGCCAGCAGTTACGGTACAGGGGTTGGCTACACCTTC. This chain joins TRBV6-2 or TRBV6-3 and TRBJ1-2; 7 bases map to TRBD1. CDR3 length: 13 amino acids. Germline assignment: CDR1 MNHEY and CDR2 SVGEGT. V was clipped by 2 bases and J by 7 bases; unmatched bases: 4.

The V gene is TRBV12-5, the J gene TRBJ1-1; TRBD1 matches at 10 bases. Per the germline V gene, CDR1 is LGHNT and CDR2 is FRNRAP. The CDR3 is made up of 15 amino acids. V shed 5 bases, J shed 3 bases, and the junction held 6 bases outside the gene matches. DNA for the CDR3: TGTGCTAGTGGTCCATGGACAGGGGGATACACTGAAGCTTTCTTT. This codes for CASGPWTGGYTEAFF.